This T cell receptor beta chain was sequenced in a study of T cell changes during pregnancy in multiple sclerosis (dated by TCRdb to 2018 to 2020). Context from the whole study: In women with multiple sclerosis, the researchers looked at how the T cell repertoire shifted as pregnancy progressed.

V was cut back by 6 bases and J by 0 bases, leaving a gap of 15 bases between them. CDR1 and CDR2 are read off the germline V gene as SGHAT and FQNNGV. Counted from cysteine to phenylalanine, this CDR3 has 15 amino acids. Kept here is only the CDR3 DNA, which spans 45 bases and is read in frame from base 1. Libraries came from the immunoSEQ multiplex PCR assay. TCRdb retrieved this table from immuneACCESS and kept in-frame rearrangements only. Not all clones are present; in checked studies, unresolved V genes account for under half, and no reason is known for the remainder. In this sample the table shows 30,000 to 45,000 clones, about nine tenths of which occur a single time. 0.45% to 0.5% of the sample comes from the top ten. As to this clone: The antigen this receptor binds is unknown. The input lacks base qualities; no much larger clone sits a single base away.

This sequence uses TRBV11-2 and TRBJ2-7, with TRBD1 as a weak D call on 6 bases. This sequence originates from a female donor in good health, enrolled as a control in a pregnancy study. This specimen consisted of CD4+ T cells from peripheral blood mononuclear cells, obtained in the second trimester of pregnancy. The CDR3: CASRQPGQSSYEQYF. The base sequence is TGTGCCAGCAGACAACCGGGACAAAGCTCCTACGAGCAGTACTTC.